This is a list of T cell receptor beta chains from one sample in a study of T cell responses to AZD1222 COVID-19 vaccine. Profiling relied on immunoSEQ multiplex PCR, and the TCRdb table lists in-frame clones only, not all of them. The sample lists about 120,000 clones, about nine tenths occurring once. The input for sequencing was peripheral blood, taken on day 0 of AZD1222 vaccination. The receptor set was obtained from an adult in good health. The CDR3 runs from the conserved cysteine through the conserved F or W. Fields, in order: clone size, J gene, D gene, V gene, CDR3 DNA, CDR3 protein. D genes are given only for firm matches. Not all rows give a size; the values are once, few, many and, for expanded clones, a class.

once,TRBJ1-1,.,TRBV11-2,TGTGCCAGCAGCTTAGGGCCGGGTTTGAACACTGAAGCTTTCTTT,CASSLGPGLNTEAFF
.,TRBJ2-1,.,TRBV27,TGTGCCAGCCGATTTGGACAGCTGCAGTTCTTC,CASRFGQLQFF
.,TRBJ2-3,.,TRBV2,TGTGCCAGCAGTGAAGTCGGGACACCCACAGATACGCAGTATTTT,CASSEVGTPTDTQYF
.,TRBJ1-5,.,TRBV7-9,TGTGCCAGCAGCTTAGGCGCAGGGAGGGAGCAGCCCCAGCATTTT,CASSLGAGREQPQHF
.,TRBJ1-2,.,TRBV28,TGTGCCAGCAGTTTAGAAATTCCGGGTGACTATGGCTACACCTTC,CASSLEIPGDYGYTF
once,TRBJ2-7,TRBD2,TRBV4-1,TGCGCCAGCAGCCAAGAGGTAGTGGCTAGCGGCGCCTACGAGCAGTACTTC,CASSQEVVASGAYEQYF
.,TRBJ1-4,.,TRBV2,TGTGCCAGCAGTGGAGTTCGACAATCTAATGAAAAACTGTTTTTT,CASSGVRQSNEKLFF
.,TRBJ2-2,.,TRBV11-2,TGTGCCAGCAGCTTAATCTACACCGGGGAGCTGTTTTTT,CASSLIYTGELFF
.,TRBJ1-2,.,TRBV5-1,TGCGCCAGCAGCCCGGGGGGCGGGGATGGCTACACCTTC,CASSPGGGDGYTF
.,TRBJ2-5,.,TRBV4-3,TGCGCCAGCAGCCAGAGGGGCGAGACCCAGTACTTC,CASSQRGETQYF
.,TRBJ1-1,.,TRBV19,TGTGCCAGTACCGACCGGGGGAACACTGAAGCTTTCTTT,CASTDRGNTEAFF
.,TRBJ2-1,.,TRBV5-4,TGTGCCAGCAGCCTCGCCCCCCCCGATGGGCAGTTCTTC,CASSLAPPDGQFF
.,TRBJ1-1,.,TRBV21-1,TGTGCCAGCAGCAAGGAGTCGGGCAGGGGAGGATCGGGCACTGAAGCTTTCTTT,CASSKESGRGGSGTEAFF
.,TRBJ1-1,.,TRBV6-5,TGTGCCAGCAGTTACCTTCTGACAGACCAAGCTTTCTTT,CASSYLLTDQAFF
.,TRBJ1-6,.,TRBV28,TGTGCCAGCAGTTCGGTGTGGACGGCCTCTTCGGTTCCCCTCCACTTT,CASSSVWTASSVPLHF
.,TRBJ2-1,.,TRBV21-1,TGTGCCAGCAGCAAAGAGAGGAAATGGGACAGGGGATACAATGAGCAGTTCTTC,CASSKERKWDRGYNEQFF
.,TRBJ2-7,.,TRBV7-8,TGTGCCAGCAGCCCGCTCTACGAGCAGTACTTC,CASSPLYEQYF